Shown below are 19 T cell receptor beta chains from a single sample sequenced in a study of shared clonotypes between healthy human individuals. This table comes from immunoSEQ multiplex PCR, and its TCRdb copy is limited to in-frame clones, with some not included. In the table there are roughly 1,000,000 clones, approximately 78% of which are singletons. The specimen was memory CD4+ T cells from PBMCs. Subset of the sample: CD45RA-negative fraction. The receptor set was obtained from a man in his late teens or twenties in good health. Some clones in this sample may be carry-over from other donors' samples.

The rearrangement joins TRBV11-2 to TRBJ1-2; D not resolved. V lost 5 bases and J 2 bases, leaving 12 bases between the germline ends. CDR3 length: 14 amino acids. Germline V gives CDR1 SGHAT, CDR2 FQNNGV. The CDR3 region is CASSPGRSNYGYTF. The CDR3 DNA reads TGTGCCAGCAGCCCAGGCCGTTCAAACTATGGCTACACCTTC.

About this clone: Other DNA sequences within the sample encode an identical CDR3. CDR3 sequence: CASSVGVGAGETQYF. CDR3 DNA: TGTGCCAGCAGCGTCGGCGTGGGGGCGGGAGAGACCCAGTACTTC. V gene TRBV7-2 combines with J gene TRBJ2-5; D possibly corresponds to TRBD1 (6 bases). Germline lookup yields CDR1 SGHTA and CDR2 FQGNSA. Trimming took off 5 bases at V and 4 bases at J, with 17 bases between the two ends. This CDR3 comprises 15 residues.

CDR3 sequence: CASAEGWGNTIYF. The CDR3 nucleotides are TGTGCCAGCGCGGAGGGATGGGGAAACACCATATATTTT. The chain links TRBV18 to TRBJ1-3; no firm D call. The CDR3 spans 13 residues. V was shortened by 8 bases and J by 4 bases, with 12 bases between the two germline ends. Germline CDR1 KGHSH, CDR2 LQKENI.

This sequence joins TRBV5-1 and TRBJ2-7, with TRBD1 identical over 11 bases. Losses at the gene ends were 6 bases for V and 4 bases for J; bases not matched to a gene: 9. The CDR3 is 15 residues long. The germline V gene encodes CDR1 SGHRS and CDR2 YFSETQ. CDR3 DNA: TGCGCCAGCACTCGGACAGGGGGCGTAAAATACGAGCAGTACTTC. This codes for CASTRTGGVKYEQYF.

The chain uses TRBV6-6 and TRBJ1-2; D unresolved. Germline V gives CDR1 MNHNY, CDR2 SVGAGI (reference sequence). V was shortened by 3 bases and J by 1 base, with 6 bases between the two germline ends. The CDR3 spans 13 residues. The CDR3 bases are TGTGCCAGCAGTTATGAGGATAACTATGGCTACACCTTC. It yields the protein CASSYEDNYGYTF.

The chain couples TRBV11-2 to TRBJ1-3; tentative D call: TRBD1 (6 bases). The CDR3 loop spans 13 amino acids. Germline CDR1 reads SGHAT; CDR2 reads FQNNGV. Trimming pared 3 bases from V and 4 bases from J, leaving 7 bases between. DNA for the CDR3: TGTGCCAGCAGCTTGGGACAAGGAAACACCATATATTTT. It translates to CASSLGQGNTIYF.

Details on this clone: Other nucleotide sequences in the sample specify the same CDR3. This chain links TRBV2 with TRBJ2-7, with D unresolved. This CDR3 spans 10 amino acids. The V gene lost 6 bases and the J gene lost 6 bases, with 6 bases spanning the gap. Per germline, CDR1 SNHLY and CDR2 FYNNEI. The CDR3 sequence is CASRLGEQYF. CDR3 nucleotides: TGTGCCAGCAGGTTAGGCGAGCAGTACTTC.

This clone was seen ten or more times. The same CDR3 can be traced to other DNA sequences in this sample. CDR3 DNA sequence: TGTGCCAGCTCATCGAGGGAAGGGAGGAACACTGAAGCTTTCTTT. Translation: CASSSREGRNTEAFF. V usage is TRBV18 and J usage is TRBJ1-1, with D unclear. V dropped 5 bases and J dropped 1 base, with 14 bases sitting between them. Germline V gene data show CDR1 as KGHSH and CDR2 as LQKENI. The length of the CDR3 is 15 residues. Variable domain in full (rest from reference TRBV18 and TRBJ1-1): NAGVMQNPRHLVRRRGQEARLRCSPMKGHSHVYWYRQLPEEGLKFMVYLQKENIIDESGMPKERFSAEFPKEGPSILRIQQVVRGDSAAYFCASSSREGRNTEAFFGQGTRLTVV.

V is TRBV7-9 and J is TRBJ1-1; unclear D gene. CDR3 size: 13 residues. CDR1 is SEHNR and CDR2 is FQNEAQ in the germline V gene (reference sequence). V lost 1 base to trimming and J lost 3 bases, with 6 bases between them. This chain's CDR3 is CASSLVDYTEAFF. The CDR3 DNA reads TGTGCCAGCAGCTTAGTAGATTACACTGAAGCTTTCTTT.

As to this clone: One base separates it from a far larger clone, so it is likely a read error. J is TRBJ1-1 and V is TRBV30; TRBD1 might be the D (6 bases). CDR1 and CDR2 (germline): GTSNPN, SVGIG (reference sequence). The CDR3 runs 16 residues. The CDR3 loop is CAWTPRFLGRGTKAFF. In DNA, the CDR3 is TGTGCCTGGACCCCAAGGTTTTTGGGCAGGGGCACTAAAGCTTTCTTT.

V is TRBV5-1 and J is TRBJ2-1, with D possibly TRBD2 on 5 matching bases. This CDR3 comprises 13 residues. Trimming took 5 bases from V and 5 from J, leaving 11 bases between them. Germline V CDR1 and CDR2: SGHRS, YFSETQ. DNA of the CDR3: TGCGCCAGCAGAGATTTGCGGGACAATGAGCAGTTCTTC. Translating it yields CASRDLRDNEQFF.

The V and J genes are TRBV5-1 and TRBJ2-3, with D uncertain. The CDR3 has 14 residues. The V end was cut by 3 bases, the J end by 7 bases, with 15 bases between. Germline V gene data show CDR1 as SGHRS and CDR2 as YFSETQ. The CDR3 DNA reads TGCGCCAGCAGCTCCTCGGGCAGTCGCAATACGCAGTATTTT. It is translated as CASSSSGSRNTQYF.

DNA of the CDR3: TGTGCCAGCTCAGAGAGGGGCACTGAAGCTTTCTTT. It yields the protein CASSERGTEAFF. J is TRBJ1-1 and V is TRBV18; TRBD1 is a possible D gene (5 bases). The CDR3 has 12 amino acids. Germline CDR1 reads KGHSH; CDR2 reads LQKENI. V shed 5 bases and J shed 4 bases, with 8 bases lying between them.

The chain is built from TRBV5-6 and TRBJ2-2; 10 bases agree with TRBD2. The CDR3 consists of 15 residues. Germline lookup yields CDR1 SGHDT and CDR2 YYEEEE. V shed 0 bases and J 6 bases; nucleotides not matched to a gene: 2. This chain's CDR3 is CASSLVAGGAGELFF. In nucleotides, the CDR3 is TGTGCCAGCAGCTTGGTAGCGGGAGGTGCCGGGGAGCTGTTTTTT. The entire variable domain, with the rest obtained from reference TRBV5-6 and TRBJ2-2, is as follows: DAGVTQSPTHLIKTRGQQVTLRCSPKSGHDTVSWYQQALGQGPQFIFQYYEEEERQRGNFPDRFSGHQFPNYSSELNVNALLLGDSALYLCASSLVAGGAGELFFGEGSRLTVL.

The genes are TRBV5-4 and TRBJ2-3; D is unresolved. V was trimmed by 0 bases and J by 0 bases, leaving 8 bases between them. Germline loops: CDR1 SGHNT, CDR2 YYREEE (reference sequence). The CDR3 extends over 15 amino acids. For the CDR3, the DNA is TGTGCCAGCAGCTTGGACGGCCTAAGCACAGATACGCAGTATTTT. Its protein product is CASSLDGLSTDTQYF.

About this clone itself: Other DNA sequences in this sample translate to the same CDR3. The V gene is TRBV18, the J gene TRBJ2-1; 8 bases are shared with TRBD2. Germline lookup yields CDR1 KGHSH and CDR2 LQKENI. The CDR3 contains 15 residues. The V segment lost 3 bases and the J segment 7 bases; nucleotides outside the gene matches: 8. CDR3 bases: TGTGCCAGCTCACCCAGGCTAGCGGGTAGGAATGAGCAGTTCTTC. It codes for CASSPRLAGRNEQFF. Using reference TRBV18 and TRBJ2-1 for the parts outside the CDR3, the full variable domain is NAGVMQNPRHLVRRRGQEARLRCSPMKGHSHVYWYRQLPEEGLKFMVYLQKENIIDESGMPKERFSAEFPKEGPSILRIQQVVRGDSAAYFCASSPRLAGRNEQFFGPGTRLTVL.

CDR3 sequence reads: CASMLSNTGELFF. CDR3 nucleotide sequence: TGTGCCAGCATGTTAAGTAACACCGGGGAGCTGTTTTTT. The V call is TRBV28, the J call TRBJ2-2; no clear D gene. Germline V gene data show CDR1 as MDHEN and CDR2 as SYDVKM. The CDR3 sequence is 13 residues long. V lost 7 bases to trimming and J lost 2 bases, with 8 bases between them.

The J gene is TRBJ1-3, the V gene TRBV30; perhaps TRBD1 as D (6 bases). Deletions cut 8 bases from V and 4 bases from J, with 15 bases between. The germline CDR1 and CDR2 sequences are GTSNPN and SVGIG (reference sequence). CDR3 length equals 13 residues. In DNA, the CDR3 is TGTGCCCAGCCGGGACACGTGGGAAACACCATATATTTT. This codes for CAQPGHVGNTIYF. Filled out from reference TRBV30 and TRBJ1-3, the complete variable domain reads SQTIHQWPATLVQPVGSPLSLECTVEGTSNPNLYWYRQAAGRGLQLLFYSVGIGQISSEVPQNLSASRPQDRQFILSSKKLLLSDSGFYLCAQPGHVGNTIYFGEGSWLTVV.

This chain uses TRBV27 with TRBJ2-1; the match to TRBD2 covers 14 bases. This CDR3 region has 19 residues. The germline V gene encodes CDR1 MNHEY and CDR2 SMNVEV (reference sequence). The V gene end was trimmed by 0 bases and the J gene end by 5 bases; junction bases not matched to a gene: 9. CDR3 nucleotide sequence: TGTGCCAGCAGTTTATCCGGACTAGCGGGAGGTGGAAGGGACAATGAGCAGTTCTTC. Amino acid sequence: CASSLSGLAGGGRDNEQFF.